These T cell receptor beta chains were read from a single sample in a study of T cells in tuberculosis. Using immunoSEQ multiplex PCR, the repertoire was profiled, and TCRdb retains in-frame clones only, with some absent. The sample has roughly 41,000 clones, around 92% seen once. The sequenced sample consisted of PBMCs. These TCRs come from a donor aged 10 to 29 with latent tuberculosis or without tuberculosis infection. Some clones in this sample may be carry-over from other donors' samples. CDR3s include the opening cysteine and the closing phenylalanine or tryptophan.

CASSQGPGVPYEQYF	TRBJ2-7	15	TRBV14
CASSFNDRINSPLHF	TRBJ1-6	15	TRBV27
CASSHASSSGNTEAFF	TRBJ1-1	16	TRBV11-2
CASTETAGQNGYTF	TRBJ1-2	14	TRBV27
CASKGTGTDQPQHF	TRBJ1-5	14	TRBV2
CASSELGTNHPTQYF	TRBJ2-3	15	TRBV10-1
CASSTGGREKLFF	TRBJ1-4	13	TRBV6-5
CASSQGMGGLNYGYTF	TRBJ1-2	16	TRBV4-3
CASSQGLAIQASSVF	TRBJ1-4	15	TRBV4-1
CASSQDPGTGSTEAFF	TRBJ1-1	16	TRBV4-1
CASSLQQGADTGELFF	TRBJ2-2	16	TRBV27
CASSLGTGGTEAFF	TRBJ1-1	14	TRBV19
CASSTGQNYGYTF	TRBJ1-2	13	TRBV11-2
CASSSDYGGSGANVLTF	TRBJ2-6	17	TRBV10-2
CASSEATSPSSYNEQFF	TRBJ2-1	17	TRBV10-1
CASSTTGMNTEAFF	TRBJ1-1	14	TRBV5-1
CASQNKRGRMVSYNEQFF	TRBJ2-1	18	TRBV7-2
CASNQGGANSPLHF	TRBJ1-6	14	TRBV5-6
CASRQNTGELFF	TRBJ2-2	12	TRBV6-5
CAMVRWDMNTEAFF	TRBJ1-1	14	TRBV5-4
CASSLSVSYNEQFF	TRBJ2-1	14	TRBV7-2
CASSSGLAGSTDTQYF	TRBJ2-3	16	TRBV5-5
CASSLGTSGGGSYNEQFF	TRBJ2-1	18	TRBV11-3
CASSDWQGNQPQHF	TRBJ1-5	14	TRBV10-2
CASSQRTDTDTQYF	TRBJ2-3	14	TRBV5-1
CASSSRALNYGYTF	TRBJ1-2	14	TRBV6-5
CAISRQTYEQYF	TRBJ2-7	12	TRBV6-7
CAWSVGTGSNQPQHF	TRBJ1-5	15	TRBV30
CASSPLVGDEQYF	TRBJ2-7	13	TRBV18
CASIRQGWNTEAFF	TRBJ1-1	14	TRBV19
CASKVTGSQPQHF	TRBJ1-5	13	TRBV19
CASSLTSGTDTQYF	TRBJ2-3	14	TRBV7-6
CASSRGRANEKLFF	TRBJ1-4	14	TRBV5-4
CASSWSIAEVPEAFF	TRBJ1-1	15	TRBV5-5
CASMVAGGLAGELFF	TRBJ2-2	15	TRBV5-8
CASSSGTVTYGYTF	TRBJ1-2	14	TRBV6-1